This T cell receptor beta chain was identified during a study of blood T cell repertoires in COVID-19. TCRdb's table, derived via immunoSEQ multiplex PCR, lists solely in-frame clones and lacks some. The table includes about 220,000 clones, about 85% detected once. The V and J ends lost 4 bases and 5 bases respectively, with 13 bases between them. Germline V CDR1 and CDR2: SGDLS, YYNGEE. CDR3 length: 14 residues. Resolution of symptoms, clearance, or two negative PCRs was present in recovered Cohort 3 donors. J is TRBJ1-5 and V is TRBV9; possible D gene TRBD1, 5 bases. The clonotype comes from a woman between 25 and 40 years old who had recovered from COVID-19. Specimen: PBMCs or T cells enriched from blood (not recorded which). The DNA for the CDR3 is TGTGCCAGCAGCAGGACAAGTGGGGATCAGCCCCAGCATTTT. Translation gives CASSRTSGDQPQHF.